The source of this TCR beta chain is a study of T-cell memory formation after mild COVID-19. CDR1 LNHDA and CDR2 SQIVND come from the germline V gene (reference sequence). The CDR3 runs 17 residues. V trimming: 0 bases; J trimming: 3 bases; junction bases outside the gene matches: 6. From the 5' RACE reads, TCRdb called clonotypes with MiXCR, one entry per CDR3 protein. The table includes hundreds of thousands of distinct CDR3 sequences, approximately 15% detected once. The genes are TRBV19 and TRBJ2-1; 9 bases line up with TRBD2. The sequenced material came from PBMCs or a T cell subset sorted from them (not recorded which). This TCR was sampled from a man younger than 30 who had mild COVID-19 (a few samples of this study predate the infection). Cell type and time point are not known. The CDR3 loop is CASSIDSSGVFYNEQFF. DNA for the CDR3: TGTGCCAGTAGTATAGACTCTAGCGGGGTATTCTACAATGAGCAGTTCTTC.